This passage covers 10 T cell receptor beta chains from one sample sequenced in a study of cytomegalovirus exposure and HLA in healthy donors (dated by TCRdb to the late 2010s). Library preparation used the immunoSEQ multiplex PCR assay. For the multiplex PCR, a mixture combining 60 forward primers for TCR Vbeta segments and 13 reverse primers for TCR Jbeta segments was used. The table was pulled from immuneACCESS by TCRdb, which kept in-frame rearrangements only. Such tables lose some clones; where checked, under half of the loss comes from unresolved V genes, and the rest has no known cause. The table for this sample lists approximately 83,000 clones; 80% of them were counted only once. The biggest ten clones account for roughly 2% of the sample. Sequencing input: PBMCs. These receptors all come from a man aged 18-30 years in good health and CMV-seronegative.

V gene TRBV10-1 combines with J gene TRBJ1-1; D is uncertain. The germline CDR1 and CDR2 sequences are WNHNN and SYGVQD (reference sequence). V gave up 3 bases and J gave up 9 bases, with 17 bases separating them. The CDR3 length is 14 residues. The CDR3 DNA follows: TGCGCCAGCAGTGACCCGTCAGAGGGTCGTAAAGCTTTCTTT. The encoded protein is CASSDPSEGRKAFF.

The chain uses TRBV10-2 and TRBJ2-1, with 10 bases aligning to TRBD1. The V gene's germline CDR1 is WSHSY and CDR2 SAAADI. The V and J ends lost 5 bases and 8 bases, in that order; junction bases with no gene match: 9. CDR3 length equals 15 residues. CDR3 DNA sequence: TGCGCCAGCAGTCGAGACAGGGGGCCCGGGGATGAGCAGTTCTTC. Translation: CASSRDRGPGDEQFF.

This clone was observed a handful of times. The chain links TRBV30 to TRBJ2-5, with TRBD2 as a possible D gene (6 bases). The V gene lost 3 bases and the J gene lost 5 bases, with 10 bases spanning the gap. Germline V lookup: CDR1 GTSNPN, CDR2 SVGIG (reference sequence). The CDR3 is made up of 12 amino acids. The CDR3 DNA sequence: TGTGCCTGGAGGGGGGGTGGGGAGACCCAGTACTTC. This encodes CAWRGGGETQYF.

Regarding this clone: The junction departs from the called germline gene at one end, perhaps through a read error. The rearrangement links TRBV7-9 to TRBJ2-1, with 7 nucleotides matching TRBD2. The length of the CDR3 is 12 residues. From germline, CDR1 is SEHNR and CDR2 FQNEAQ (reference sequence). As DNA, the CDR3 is TGTTCCAGCAGCCTGGGGGGGGATGAGCAGTTCTTC. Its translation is CSSSLGGDEQFF.

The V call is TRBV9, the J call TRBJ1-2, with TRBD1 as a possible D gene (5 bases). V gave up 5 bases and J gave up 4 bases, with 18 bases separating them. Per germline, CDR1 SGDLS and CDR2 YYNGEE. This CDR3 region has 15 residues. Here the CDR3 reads CASRGTGGASYGYTF. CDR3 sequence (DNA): TGTGCCAGCAGGGGAACCGGTGGGGCGAGCTATGGCTACACCTTC. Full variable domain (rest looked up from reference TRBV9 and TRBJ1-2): DSGVTQTPKHLITATGQRVTLRCSPRSGDLSVYWYQQSLDQGLQFLIQYYNGEERAKGNILERFSAQQFPDLHSELNLSSLELGDSALYFCASRGTGGASYGYTFGSGTRLTVV.

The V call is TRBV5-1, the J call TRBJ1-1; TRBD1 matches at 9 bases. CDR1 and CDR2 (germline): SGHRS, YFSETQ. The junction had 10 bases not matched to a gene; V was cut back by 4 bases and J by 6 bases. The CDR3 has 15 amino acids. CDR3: CASSGRTGGDAEAFF. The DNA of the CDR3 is TGCGCCAGCAGCGGAAGAACAGGGGGCGACGCTGAAGCTTTCTTT.

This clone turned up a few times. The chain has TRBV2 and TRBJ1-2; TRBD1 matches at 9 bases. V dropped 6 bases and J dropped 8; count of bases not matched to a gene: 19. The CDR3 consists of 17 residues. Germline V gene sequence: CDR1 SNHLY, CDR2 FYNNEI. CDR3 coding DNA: TGTGCCAGCAGCCGACACAAGAAGACAACAGGGGGCGAAGGCTACACCTTC. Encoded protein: CASSRHKKTTGGEGYTF. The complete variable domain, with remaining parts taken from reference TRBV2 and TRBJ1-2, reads EPEVTQTPSHQVTQMGQEVILRCVPISNHLYFYWYRQILGQKVEFLVSFYNNEISEKSEIFDDQFSVERPDGSNFTLKIRSTKLEDSAMYFCASSRHKKTTGGEGYTFGSGTRLTVV.

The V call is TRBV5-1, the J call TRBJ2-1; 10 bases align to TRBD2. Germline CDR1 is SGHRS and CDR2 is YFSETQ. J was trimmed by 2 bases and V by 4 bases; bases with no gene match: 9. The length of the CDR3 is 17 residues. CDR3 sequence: CASSLELAGRPYNEQFF. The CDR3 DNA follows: TGCGCCAGCAGCCTTGAACTAGCGGGGAGACCCTACAATGAGCAGTTCTTC.

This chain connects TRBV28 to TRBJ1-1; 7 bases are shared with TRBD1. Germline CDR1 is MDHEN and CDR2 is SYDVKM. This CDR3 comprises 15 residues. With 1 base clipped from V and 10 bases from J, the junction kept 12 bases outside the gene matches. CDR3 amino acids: CASSLLQGTSPGAFF. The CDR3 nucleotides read TGTGCCAGCAGTTTATTACAGGGGACATCCCCCGGAGCTTTCTTT.

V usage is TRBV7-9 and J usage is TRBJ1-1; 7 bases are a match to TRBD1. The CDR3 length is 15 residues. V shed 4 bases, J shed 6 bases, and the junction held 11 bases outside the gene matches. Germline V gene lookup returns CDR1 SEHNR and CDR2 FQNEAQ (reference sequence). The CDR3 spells CASSSTDRVVAEAFF. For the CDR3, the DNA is TGTGCCAGCAGCTCCACTGACAGGGTCGTAGCTGAAGCTTTCTTT.